This T cell receptor beta chain stems from a study of cytomegalovirus exposure and HLA in healthy donors. Study as a whole: The Caucasian-associated ancestry cluster contained roughly four fifths of the 398 genotyped donors.

Germline V gene data show CDR1 as SGHDT and CDR2 as YYEEEE. V was cut by 4 bases and J by 5 bases, with 21 bases left in between. There are 17 residues in the CDR3. Primers: 60 Vbeta forward and 13 Jbeta reverse. Measured with immunoSEQ multiplex PCR; TCRdb has only the in-frame clones, and not every one. The sample yields roughly 120,000 clones, 8% to 9.5% seen once. The rearrangement links TRBV5-6 to TRBJ2-2; D is possibly TRBD1 (5 bases). The sequence derives from a man aged 35 to 55 in good health and CMV-seronegative. The material sequenced was PBMCs. CDR3 amino acids: CASSPPGESGWTGELFF. In DNA, the CDR3 is TGTGCCAGCAGCCCCCCCGGAGAGTCAGGGTGGACCGGGGAGCTGTTTTTT.